One and the same sample provided the 26 T cell receptor beta chains below, sequenced in a study of shared clonotypes between healthy human individuals (TCRdb year 2020). CD8 naive samples were obtained by positive selection for CCR7 among CD45RO-negative cells, yielding a CD45RA+CCR7+ population from which TemRA cells were excluded. To prepare the library, the immunoSEQ multiplex PCR assay was applied. The clones in this table, taken by TCRdb from immuneACCESS, are in-frame only. Not every clone is retained; where verified, under half of the shortfall comes from an unresolved V gene, and the cause of the rest is unknown. The sample data list about 1.9 million clones, and about 93% of these were observed just once. The biggest ten clones account for under 2% of the sample. Sequenced material: naive CD8+ T cells from PBMCs. Taken with the paper, the label for cell subset or site translates to: CD45RA+CCR7+. Receptors originate from a man aged 18 to 30 in good health. Some clones in this sample may be carry-over from other donors' samples.

The chain is built from TRBV4-1 and TRBJ2-7; no definite D call. V lost 1 base and J 2 bases, leaving 15 bases between the germline ends. The CDR3 spans 16 residues. Germline V gene sequence: CDR1 MGHRA, CDR2 YSYEKL. In nucleotides, the CDR3 is TGCGCCAGCAGCCAAGCCTTAGTCGCTGTTCCCTACGAGCAGTACTTC. Amino acid sequence: CASSQALVAVPYEQYF.

The V and J genes are TRBV7-2 and TRBJ2-7; tentative D call: TRBD2 (5 bases). The CDR3 is 13 residues long. V lost 1 base, J lost 3 bases, and 7 bases lay in between. Germline assignment: CDR1 SGHTA and CDR2 FQGNSA. The CDR3 bases are TGTGCCAGCAGCTTAGGAGGGTTCTACGAGCAGTACTTC. Protein sequence: CASSLGGFYEQYF.

This clone has a single count. The chain has TRBV7-9 and TRBJ2-7; 10 nucleotides align to TRBD1. Germline V lookup: CDR1 SEHNR, CDR2 FQNEAQ (reference sequence). CDR3 length: 15 residues. V lost 6 bases and J lost 7; bases outside the gene matches: 12. This chain's CDR3 is CASSPGTGVRIEQYF. The CDR3 DNA sequence: TGTGCCAGCAGTCCCGGGACAGGGGTGCGTATAGAGCAGTACTTC.

J is TRBJ2-1 and V is TRBV10-3; TRBD2 agrees at 12 bases. J gave up 5 bases and V 4 bases, and 3 bases lay outside the gene matches. The CDR3 is 15 residues long. In germline, CDR1 is ENHRY, CDR2 SYGVKD. The CDR3 spells CAISVWTSGDNEQFF. CDR3 DNA sequence: TGTGCCATCAGTGTTTGGACTAGCGGGGACAATGAGCAGTTCTTC.

The rearrangement links TRBV7-9 to TRBJ2-2; D is undetermined. This CDR3 region has 13 residues. Trimming took 8 bases from V and 5 from J, leaving 12 bases between them. CDR1 and CDR2 from the germline V gene are SEHNR and FQNEAQ (reference sequence). The CDR3 bases are TGTGCCAGCTACGGGTATCAAACCGGGGAGCTGTTTTTT. Translating gives CASYGYQTGELFF. Complete variable domain (other parts from reference TRBV7-9 and TRBJ2-2): DTGVSQNPRHKITKRGQNVTFRCDPISEHNRLYWYRQTLGQGPEFLTYFQNEAQLEKSRLLSDRFSAERPKGSFSTLEIQRTEQGDSAMYLCASYGYQTGELFFGEGSRLTVL.

The rearrangement links TRBV19 to TRBJ2-3, with D tentatively TRBD2 (5 bases). V dropped 3 bases and J dropped 4 bases, with 14 bases sitting between them. The CDR3 totals 15 residues. CDR1 LNHDA and CDR2 SQIVND come from the germline V gene (reference sequence). The CDR3 bases are TGTGCCAGTAGTATGCGGGCGCCAAAGGCAGATACGCAGTATTTT. It is translated as CASSMRAPKADTQYF.

V and J are TRBV6-1 and TRBJ2-7, with 8 bases fitting TRBD2. Trimming at V came to 2 bases and at J to 2 bases, leaving 8 bases not matched to a gene. The CDR3 totals 16 residues. The germline CDR1 and CDR2 sequences are MNHNS and SASEGT. For the CDR3, the DNA is TGTGCCAGCAGTGAACACACTAGCGGACCTGCCTACGAGCAGTACTTC. It yields the protein CASSEHTSGPAYEQYF.

This chain uses TRBV28 with TRBJ1-4, with D uncertain. The CDR3 totals 15 residues. Germline V gives CDR1 MDHEN, CDR2 SYDVKM. V lost 2 bases, J lost 3 bases, and 10 bases lay in between. The CDR3 sequence is CASSLTPAANEKLFF. In DNA form, the CDR3 reads TGTGCCAGCAGTTTAACTCCAGCGGCTAATGAAAAACTGTTTTTT.

This chain links TRBV19 with TRBJ2-1; 8 bases map to TRBD2. CDR1 LNHDA and CDR2 SQIVND come from the germline V gene (reference sequence). V shed 6 bases, J shed 7 bases, and the junction held 11 bases outside the gene matches. The CDR3 length is 15 residues. The CDR3 DNA is TGTGCCAGTAGGGATTGGCGGGAGGTGTGGAATGAGCAGTTCTTC. This sequence encodes CASRDWREVWNEQFF.

This chain links TRBV7-9 with TRBJ2-3, with D perhaps matching TRBD2 (5 bases). V was shortened by 5 bases and J by 2 bases, with 11 bases between the two germline ends. The CDR3 runs to 14 residues. Germline V gene sequence: CDR1 SEHNR, CDR2 FQNEAQ (reference sequence). The CDR3 loop is CASSHRLHTDTQYF. The CDR3 nucleotides are TGTGCCAGCAGCCACCGACTACACACAGATACGCAGTATTTT.

J is TRBJ2-1 and V is TRBV7-9; possibly TRBD2 for D (5 bases). Trimming left V 5 bases short and J 4 bases short, with 15 bases between. Germline V gene data show CDR1 as SEHNR and CDR2 as FQNEAQ (reference sequence). The CDR3 has 15 residues. This chain's CDR3 is CASSPTSIVYNEQFF. CDR3 DNA sequence: TGTGCCAGCAGCCCAACTAGTATCGTATACAATGAGCAGTTCTTC.

This rearrangement joins TRBV11-2 to TRBJ2-3; D is possibly TRBD1 (5 bases). The V gene's germline CDR1 is SGHAT and CDR2 FQNNGV. The CDR3 has 15 amino acids. Between the trimmed V and J ends, which lost 4 bases and 1 base, there was a span of 12 bases. The CDR3 protein is CASSWLGAGTDTQYF. The CDR3 DNA sequence: TGTGCCAGCAGCTGGCTAGGGGCGGGCACAGATACGCAGTATTTT.

This chain's CDR3 is CASSLGTTTYEQYF. As DNA, the CDR3 is TGTGCCAGCAGTCTCGGGACAACTACCTACGAGCAGTACTTC. The chain combines TRBV27 with TRBJ2-7, with D maybe TRBD1 (6 bases). Per germline, CDR1 MNHEY and CDR2 SMNVEV (reference sequence). V dropped 5 bases and J dropped 2 bases, with 13 bases sitting between them. The CDR3 runs to 14 residues.

This clone came up a few times. V gene TRBV4-3 combines with J gene TRBJ1-2, with D possibly TRBD1 on 6 matching bases. The CDR3 runs 17 residues. CDR1 and CDR2 (germline): LGHNA, YSLEER. The V and J ends lost 0 bases and 3 bases respectively, with 17 bases between them. The DNA of the CDR3 is TGCGCCAGCAGCCAAGATCTTTCCGGACAGAGCTACTATGGCTACACCTTC. This encodes CASSQDLSGQSYYGYTF.

The chain combines TRBV7-3 with TRBJ1-1; D might be TRBD1 (5 bases). The CDR3 is 15 amino acids. Trimming removed 1 base from V and 1 base from J, with 10 bases in between. CDR1 is SGHTA, CDR2 FQGTGA, per germline. DNA of the CDR3: TGTGCCAGCAGCTTAATTGGGGGTGGGAACACTGAAGCTTTCTTT. Residues: CASSLIGGGNTEAFF.

The chain couples TRBV7-7 to TRBJ2-7; D is unclear. Germline V gene lookup returns CDR1 SSHAT and CDR2 FNYEAQ (reference sequence). CDR3 length: 16 amino acids. V lost 5 bases to trimming and J lost 0 bases, with 17 bases between them. CDR3 in amino acids: CASSPRPGPNSYEQYF. CDR3 bases: TGTGCCAGCAGCCCCCGCCCCGGGCCCAACTCCTACGAGCAGTACTTC.

The chain is built from TRBV29-1 and TRBJ1-2; TRBD1 matches 11 bases. The CDR3 length is 17 residues. CDR1 is SQVTM, CDR2 ANQGSEA, per germline. Trimming removed 0 bases from V and 1 base from J; junction bases left unmatched: 7. CDR3: CSVEDQVGTGGNYGYTF. The CDR3, as DNA: TGCAGCGTTGAAGATCAAGTCGGGACAGGGGGTAACTATGGCTACACCTTC.

This clone was recorded only once. The genes are TRBV6-5 and TRBJ2-1; 8 bases map to TRBD2. J gave up 0 bases and V 6 bases, and 4 bases lay outside the gene matches. Germline lookup yields CDR1 MNHEY and CDR2 SVGAGI. CDR3 length equals 15 residues. CDR3 in DNA: TGTGCCAGCAGAGCGGGGGTCCGCTCCTACAATGAGCAGTTCTTC. The encoded protein is CASRAGVRSYNEQFF.

J is TRBJ1-5 and V is TRBV4-2; the D is unclear. The CDR3 loop spans 15 amino acids. V shed 6 bases and J shed 0 bases, with 12 bases lying between them. Germline loops: CDR1 LGHNA, CDR2 YNFKEQ. In nucleotides, the CDR3 is TGTGCCAGCAGTTACCAACGGGGTAGCAATCAGCCCCAGCATTTT. Protein: CASSYQRGSNQPQHF.

The chain has TRBV27 and TRBJ1-2; 7 bases fit TRBD1. From germline, CDR1 is MNHEY and CDR2 SMNVEV (reference sequence). CDR3 size: 16 residues. J gave up 7 bases and V 5 bases, and 16 bases lay outside the gene matches. The CDR3, as DNA: TGTGCCAGCAGTCCCTCTACAGGGGTGGTGCGGTTTGGCTACACCTTC. As protein: CASSPSTGVVRFGYTF.

This chain joins TRBV11-3 and TRBJ2-5; D is possibly TRBD2 (5 bases). V gave up 5 bases and J gave up 0 bases, with 25 bases separating them. CDR3 length: 19 amino acids. CDR1 SGHNT and CDR2 YENEEA come from the germline V gene. The CDR3 sequence: CASSPIEFRTSVYQETQYF. For the CDR3, the DNA is TGTGCCAGCAGCCCCATCGAATTCCGGACTTCGGTATACCAAGAGACCCAGTACTTC. Supplemented by reference TRBV11-3 and TRBJ2-5, the full variable domain reads EAGVVQSPRYKIIEKKQPVAFWCNPISGHNTLYWYLQNLGQGPELLIRYENEEAVDDSQLPKDRFSAERLKGVDSTLKIQPAELGDSAVYLCASSPIEFRTSVYQETQYFGPGTRLLVL.

The V gene is TRBV5-1, the J gene TRBJ2-2; perhaps TRBD2 as D (5 bases). Deletions cut 4 bases from V and 3 bases from J, with 13 bases between. The CDR3 is made up of 15 amino acids. CDR1 and CDR2 (germline): SGHRS, YFSETQ. CDR3 loop: CASSLPDLYTGELFF. The CDR3 DNA reads as TGCGCCAGCAGCCTACCGGACTTATACACCGGGGAGCTGTTTTTT. The full variable domain, rest sourced from reference TRBV5-1 and TRBJ2-2, is KAGVTQTPRYLIKTRGQQVTLSCSPISGHRSVSWYQQTPGQGLQFLFEYFSETQRNKGNFPGRFSGRQFSNSRSEMNVSTLELGDSALYLCASSLPDLYTGELFFGEGSRLTVL.

This chain joins TRBV19 and TRBJ2-3, with D possibly TRBD2 on 5 matching bases. Germline V lookup: CDR1 LNHDA, CDR2 SQIVND (reference sequence). V was cut by 5 bases and J by 0 bases, with 9 bases left in between. The CDR3 loop spans 14 amino acids. Written as DNA, the CDR3 is TGTGCCAGTAGTGCCCGGACTAGCACAGATACGCAGTATTTT. The encoded protein is CASSARTSTDTQYF.

V and J are TRBV11-2 and TRBJ2-7, with 10 bases that match TRBD2. The J segment lost 0 bases and the V segment lost 2 bases, leaving 7 bases of the junction unmatched. Germline loops: CDR1 SGHAT, CDR2 FQNNGV. CDR3 length: 17 amino acids. The CDR3 loop reads CASSLSSGTSASYEQYF. DNA for the CDR3: TGTGCCAGCAGCTTAAGTTCCGGGACTAGCGCCTCCTACGAGCAGTACTTC. Full variable domain (outside the CDR3, taken from reference TRBV11-2 and TRBJ2-7): EAGVAQSPRYKIIEKRQSVAFWCNPISGHATLYWYQQILGQGPKLLIQFQNNGVVDDSQLPKDRFSAERLKGVDSTLKIQPAKLEDSAVYLCASSLSSGTSASYEQYFGPGTRLTVT.

The rearrangement uses TRBV6-1 and TRBJ2-3; D assignment may be TRBD1 or TRBD2 (5 bases each). The length of the CDR3 is 13 residues. V lost 7 bases, J lost 6 bases, and 14 bases lay in between. CDR1 MNHNS and CDR2 SASEGT come from the germline V gene. The CDR3 spells CASTVSEGDTQYF. The CDR3 DNA reads as TGTGCCAGCACAGTATCCGAGGGGGATACGCAGTATTTT.

This sequence joins TRBV7-6 and TRBJ2-5, with TRBD2 matching 8 bases. The CDR3 consists of 18 residues. V lost 4 bases, J lost 2 bases, and 15 bases stayed unmatched. Germline assignment: CDR1 SGHVS and CDR2 FNYEAQ. The chain's CDR3 is CASSSRGGRPDLQETQYF. In nucleotides, the CDR3 is TGTGCCAGCAGCTCAAGGGGCGGGAGGCCAGATTTACAAGAGACCCAGTACTTC.